This T cell receptor beta chain was obtained from a study of blood T cell repertoires in COVID-19. Study overall: Samples of COVID-19 (acute and convalescent) were obtained from the United States, Italy and Spain. Sources were T cells, B-cell-depleted T cells, or PBMCs; the material itself was cDNA or gDNA.

Original handling: Reference gene primer amplification in the assay estimated nucleated cell counts. Measured with immunoSEQ multiplex PCR; TCRdb has only the in-frame clones, and not every one. That table supplies the V and J calls and clone size; D and trimming were determined from the DNA. The sample consists of 130,000 or so clones, less than 85% of them appearing once. The germline V gene has CDR1 SEHNR and CDR2 FQNEAQ (reference sequence). V was trimmed by 5 bases and J by 4 bases, leaving 14 bases between them. The CDR3 spans 15 residues. Sequencing used peripheral blood. This clonotype was sampled from a woman aged 60-70 years with acute or convalescent COVID-19. The V and J genes are TRBV7-9 and TRBJ1-4; a weak D match, TRBD1 (6 bases). The CDR3 sequence is CASSQRGGDNEKLFF. CDR3 coding DNA: TGTGCCAGCAGCCAGAGGGGGGGAGATAATGAAAAACTGTTTTTT.